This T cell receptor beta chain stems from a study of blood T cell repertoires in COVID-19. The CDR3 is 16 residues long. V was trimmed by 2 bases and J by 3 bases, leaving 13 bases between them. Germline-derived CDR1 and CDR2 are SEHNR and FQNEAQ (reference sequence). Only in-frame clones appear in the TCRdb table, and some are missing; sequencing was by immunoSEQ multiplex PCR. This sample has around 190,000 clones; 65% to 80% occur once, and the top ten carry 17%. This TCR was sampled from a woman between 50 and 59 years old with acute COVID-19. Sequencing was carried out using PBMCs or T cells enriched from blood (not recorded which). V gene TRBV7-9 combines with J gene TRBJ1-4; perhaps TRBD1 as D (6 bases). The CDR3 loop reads CASSLSRSGANEKLFF. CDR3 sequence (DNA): TGTGCCAGCAGCTTAAGTAGGTCAGGGGCTAATGAAAAACTGTTTTTT.